The rows below give T cell receptor beta chains drawn from one sample of a study of shared clonotypes between healthy human individuals. TCRdb's copy holds only in-frame clones and misses some; the assay was immunoSEQ multiplex PCR. The table shows about 2,200,000 clones, with about 93% occurring only once. Sequenced sample: naive CD8+ T cells from PBMCs. The receptors come from a man between 18 and 35 years old in good health. Some clones in this sample may be carry-over from other donors' samples. Both conserved end residues are part of each CDR3. Fields, in order: CDR3 DNA, CDR3 protein, clone size, V gene, J gene, D gene. A D gene is named only where the DNA matches it firmly. For some rows the clone size is stated as once, few or many, or as a class when expanded; others skip it.

CDR3nt: TGTGCCAGCTCAAGGGACAGTTACGAGCAGTACTTC; CDR3aa: CASSRDSYEQYF; abundance: NA; v_gene: TRBV18; j_gene: TRBJ2-7; d_gene: TRBD1
CDR3nt: TGTGCCAGCAGCTGGTGGGACGATAGCAATCAGCCCCAGCATTTT; CDR3aa: CASSWWDDSNQPQHF; abundance: NA; v_gene: TRBV5-5; j_gene: TRBJ1-5; d_gene: NA
CDR3nt: TGTGCCAGCAGCGTTCGGGCTGAGGGCTACTATGGCTACACCTTC; CDR3aa: CASSVRAEGYYGYTF; abundance: NA; v_gene: TRBV9; j_gene: TRBJ1-2; d_gene: NA
CDR3nt: TGTGCCAGTAGTATAGCGGTGAGCCCGGGCAATCAGCCCCAGCATTTT; CDR3aa: CASSIAVSPGNQPQHF; abundance: NA; v_gene: TRBV19; j_gene: TRBJ1-5; d_gene: NA
CDR3nt: TGTGCCAGCAGCTACGAAAGGAGTTACAATGAGCAGTTCTTC; CDR3aa: CASSYERSYNEQFF; abundance: NA; v_gene: TRBV6-6; j_gene: TRBJ2-1; d_gene: NA
CDR3nt: TGCGCCAGCAGCCAATTAGCACAGGGGTCGGGGCAGCCCCAGCATTTT; CDR3aa: CASSQLAQGSGQPQHF; abundance: NA; v_gene: TRBV4-1; j_gene: TRBJ1-5; d_gene: TRBD1
CDR3nt: TGTGCCAGCAGCTGGGGGGACAGCCCCTACGAGCAGTACTTC; CDR3aa: CASSWGDSPYEQYF; abundance: once; v_gene: TRBV13; j_gene: TRBJ2-7; d_gene: NA
CDR3nt: TGTGCCAGCAGCCGAATAGGACTAGCGGGATACAATGAGCAGTTCTTC; CDR3aa: CASSRIGLAGYNEQFF; abundance: NA; v_gene: TRBV7-9; j_gene: TRBJ2-1; d_gene: TRBD2
CDR3nt: TGTGCCAGCAGTTTGGGAGGGGAAGGCTACGAGCAGTACTTC; CDR3aa: CASSLGGEGYEQYF; abundance: NA; v_gene: TRBV28; j_gene: TRBJ2-7; d_gene: TRBD2
CDR3nt: TGTGCCAGCAGGACAGGGGGGTATGAGCAGTTCTTC; CDR3aa: CASRTGGYEQFF; abundance: NA; v_gene: TRBV28; j_gene: TRBJ2-1; d_gene: TRBD1
CDR3nt: TGTGCCAGCAGCGTGGGAGCGAGCTACGAGCAGTACTTC; CDR3aa: CASSVGASYEQYF; abundance: NA; v_gene: TRBV9; j_gene: TRBJ2-7; d_gene: NA
CDR3nt: TGTGCCAGCAGCCAGGGACAGGGGTCCTACGAGCAGTACTTC; CDR3aa: CASSQGQGSYEQYF; abundance: NA; v_gene: TRBV9; j_gene: TRBJ2-7; d_gene: TRBD1
CDR3nt: TGTGCCAGCAGTTTCACAGGGTATGGCGAGCAGTACTTC; CDR3aa: CASSFTGYGEQYF; abundance: NA; v_gene: TRBV27; j_gene: TRBJ2-7; d_gene: NA
CDR3nt: TGTGCCAGCAGTTTACGCCGGGGCGATACGCAGTATTTT; CDR3aa: CASSLRRGDTQYF; abundance: once; v_gene: TRBV27; j_gene: TRBJ2-3; d_gene: NA
CDR3nt: TGTGCCAGCAGTCCGGCGACAATGACCGGGGAGCTGTTTTTT; CDR3aa: CASSPATMTGELFF; abundance: NA; v_gene: TRBV6-4; j_gene: TRBJ2-2; d_gene: NA
CDR3nt: TGTGCCAGCAGCTTAGGTGTGACCCCCACAGATACGCAGTATTTT; CDR3aa: CASSLGVTPTDTQYF; abundance: NA; v_gene: TRBV7-3; j_gene: TRBJ2-3; d_gene: NA
CDR3nt: TGTGCCAGCTCACGCTATGACAGTGCCGAATACGAGCAGTACTTC; CDR3aa: CASSRYDSAEYEQYF; abundance: NA; v_gene: TRBV18; j_gene: TRBJ2-7; d_gene: NA
CDR3nt: TGTGCCAGCAGCGCGGCAGATACCTACGAGCAGTACTTC; CDR3aa: CASSAADTYEQYF; abundance: NA; v_gene: TRBV9; j_gene: TRBJ2-7; d_gene: NA
CDR3nt: TGTGCCAGTAGTATTTTCTGGGAGCAGTTCTTC; CDR3aa: CASSIFWEQFF; abundance: NA; v_gene: TRBV19; j_gene: TRBJ2-1; d_gene: NA
CDR3nt: TGTGCCAGCAGCCGAAACCCGTTTAAGCGTGGGGCCAACGTCCTGACTTTC; CDR3aa: CASSRNPFKRGANVLTF; abundance: NA; v_gene: TRBV14; j_gene: TRBJ2-6; d_gene: NA
CDR3nt: TGTGCCAGCAGCCAGCCCCGGACTAGCGGGAGGACAGATACGCAGTATTTT; CDR3aa: CASSQPRTSGRTDTQYF; abundance: NA; v_gene: TRBV27; j_gene: TRBJ2-3; d_gene: TRBD2
CDR3nt: TGCAGCGTCCGGGCCGGTGGGCAGGCCGACGGCTACACCTTC; CDR3aa: CSVRAGGQADGYTF; abundance: NA; v_gene: TRBV29-1; j_gene: TRBJ1-2; d_gene: NA
CDR3nt: TGCGCCAGCAGCCCCCGACTAGTCCCCTACGAGCAGTACTTC; CDR3aa: CASSPRLVPYEQYF; abundance: NA; v_gene: TRBV5-1; j_gene: TRBJ2-7; d_gene: NA
CDR3nt: TGTGCCAGCAGAGACCGGGACCAACGAGCCTACGAGCAGTACTTC; CDR3aa: CASRDRDQRAYEQYF; abundance: once; v_gene: TRBV2; j_gene: TRBJ2-7; d_gene: NA
CDR3nt: TGTGCCAGCAGCCAAGAGTGGAGCGGGTGGCGCACAGATACGCAGTATTTT; CDR3aa: CASSQEWSGWRTDTQYF; abundance: NA; v_gene: TRBV4-2; j_gene: TRBJ2-3; d_gene: NA
CDR3nt: TGTGCCACCGCGGGACGGGCCGACCACAATGAGCAGTTCTTC; CDR3aa: CATAGRADHNEQFF; abundance: NA; v_gene: TRBV15; j_gene: TRBJ2-1; d_gene: NA
CDR3nt: TGCGCCAGCAGCTTGGCCCCGTTGGAGCCCCAGCATTTT; CDR3aa: CASSLAPLEPQHF; abundance: once; v_gene: TRBV5-1; j_gene: TRBJ1-5; d_gene: NA
CDR3nt: TGTGCCAGCAGCTCAGGCTACGGCAACTATGGCTACACCTTC; CDR3aa: CASSSGYGNYGYTF; abundance: NA; v_gene: TRBV11-2; j_gene: TRBJ1-2; d_gene: NA
CDR3nt: TGTGCCAGCAGCTTGTCGCGGGAGAAGTCTTACACAGATACGCAGTATTTT; CDR3aa: CASSLSREKSYTDTQYF; abundance: NA; v_gene: TRBV5-4; j_gene: TRBJ2-3; d_gene: TRBD2
CDR3nt: TGCGCCAGCAGCGGGACTAGCGGGAGCGAGGCCGAGCAGTTCTTC; CDR3aa: CASSGTSGSEAEQFF; abundance: NA; v_gene: TRBV10-1; j_gene: TRBJ2-1; d_gene: TRBD2
CDR3nt: TGTGCCAGCAGCTCCGGCCAGATTTACGAGCAGTACTTC; CDR3aa: CASSSGQIYEQYF; abundance: NA; v_gene: TRBV7-6; j_gene: TRBJ2-7; d_gene: NA
CDR3nt: TGCAGCGTTGCTTCCGGACAGGGCAATCAGCCCCAGCATTTT; CDR3aa: CSVASGQGNQPQHF; abundance: NA; v_gene: TRBV29-1; j_gene: TRBJ1-5; d_gene: TRBD1
CDR3nt: TGTGCCAGCATGCAGCGGGACCAAGAGACCCAGTACTTC; CDR3aa: CASMQRDQETQYF; abundance: NA; v_gene: TRBV2; j_gene: TRBJ2-5; d_gene: NA
CDR3nt: TGTGCCAGCAGCGAGGGGCTAGCGGGGGCCTACGAGCAGTACTTC; CDR3aa: CASSEGLAGAYEQYF; abundance: NA; v_gene: TRBV9; j_gene: TRBJ2-7; d_gene: TRBD2
CDR3nt: TGTGCCAGCAGTCCCGGCAGGGCAAATGAAAAACTGTTTTTT; CDR3aa: CASSPGRANEKLFF; abundance: once; v_gene: TRBV27; j_gene: TRBJ1-4; d_gene: NA
CDR3nt: TGTGCCAGCAGCAACAGACAGGGCGTCAGTGAGACCCAGTACTTC; CDR3aa: CASSNRQGVSETQYF; abundance: NA; v_gene: TRBV28; j_gene: TRBJ2-5; d_gene: TRBD1
CDR3nt: TGTGCCAGCAGCAATAACACTGAAGCTTTCTTT; CDR3aa: CASSNNTEAFF; abundance: NA; v_gene: TRBV13; j_gene: TRBJ1-1; d_gene: NA
CDR3nt: TGTGCCAGCAGCTCCCCTGGGGAGCAGTACTTC; CDR3aa: CASSSPGEQYF; abundance: NA; v_gene: TRBV11-2; j_gene: TRBJ2-7; d_gene: NA
CDR3nt: TGTGCCAGCAGTTCGGACTACCATACGCAGTATTTT; CDR3aa: CASSSDYHTQYF; abundance: NA; v_gene: TRBV27; j_gene: TRBJ2-3; d_gene: NA
CDR3nt: TGTGCCAGCAGCTTAGGCAGGAACACCGGGGAGCTGTTTTTT; CDR3aa: CASSLGRNTGELFF; abundance: NA; v_gene: TRBV7-8; j_gene: TRBJ2-2; d_gene: NA
CDR3nt: TGTGCCAGCAGCGAGGGACAGGGAAGCCCCTACGAGCAGTACTTC; CDR3aa: CASSEGQGSPYEQYF; abundance: NA; v_gene: TRBV9; j_gene: TRBJ2-7; d_gene: TRBD1
CDR3nt: TGTGCCAGCGGCGACCAGCCCTACGAGCAGTACTTC; CDR3aa: CASGDQPYEQYF; abundance: NA; v_gene: TRBV6-5; j_gene: TRBJ2-7; d_gene: NA
CDR3nt: TGTGCCATCAGTGGACTGTTTGAGGGCTACACCTTC; CDR3aa: CAISGLFEGYTF; abundance: NA; v_gene: TRBV10-3; j_gene: TRBJ1-2; d_gene: NA
CDR3nt: TGCGCCAGCAGCTTGGAGGGGGGAGTAACTGAAGCTTTCTTT; CDR3aa: CASSLEGGVTEAFF; abundance: NA; v_gene: TRBV5-1; j_gene: TRBJ1-1; d_gene: NA
CDR3nt: TGTGCCAGCGCCGACGTTGCGAGCAATCAGCCCCAGCATTTT; CDR3aa: CASADVASNQPQHF; abundance: NA; v_gene: TRBV27; j_gene: TRBJ1-5; d_gene: NA
CDR3nt: TGTGCCAGCAGCGACGGGACTAGCGTTAGCACAGATACGCAGTATTTT; CDR3aa: CASSDGTSVSTDTQYF; abundance: NA; v_gene: TRBV7-2; j_gene: TRBJ2-3; d_gene: TRBD2
CDR3nt: TGTGCCAGCAGTAGTTGGTACAGAGCTATGAACACTGAAGCTTTCTTT; CDR3aa: CASSSWYRAMNTEAFF; abundance: few; v_gene: TRBV27; j_gene: TRBJ1-1; d_gene: NA